Listed below are T cell receptor beta chains from one sample, sequenced in a study of CD8 T cells in Susac syndrome. TCRdb re-called the immunoSEQ multiplex PCR reads with MiXCR, one entry per CDR3 protein. The data contain approximately 280,000 distinct CDR3 sequences, roughly 81% of them singletons. Material for sequencing was CD8+ T cells from PBMCs. The receptors were gathered from a human donor with multiple sclerosis. Both conserved end residues are part of each CDR3. Each record gives: clone size, V gene, CDR3 protein. Clone size is shown for a subset of rows, as once, few, many or a class of expanded clone.

abundance: once; v_gene: TRBV5-4; CDR3aa: CASSSVLRPNTGELFF
abundance: NA; v_gene: TRBV29-1; CDR3aa: CSVGTDGYTF
abundance: once; v_gene: TRBV28; CDR3aa: CASSFRSAGVNPGELFF
abundance: NA; v_gene: TRBV27; CDR3aa: CASSPAGASYGYTF
abundance: NA; v_gene: TRBV4-1; CDR3aa: CASSHGRASDTRYF
abundance: NA; v_gene: TRBV27; CDR3aa: CASSLWGGIAYEQYF
abundance: NA; v_gene: TRBV12-3/TRBV12-4; CDR3aa: CASSGELTGRPYGYTF
abundance: NA; v_gene: TRBV7-9; CDR3aa: CASSIDRERAYEQYF
abundance: NA; v_gene: TRBV9; CDR3aa: CASSLSMEGQTYEQYF
abundance: NA; v_gene: TRBV20-1; CDR3aa: CSARDRGTAYNEQFF
abundance: NA; v_gene: TRBV7-9; CDR3aa: CASSVNYEQYF
abundance: NA; v_gene: TRBV27; CDR3aa: CASKIGGSADTQYF
abundance: NA; v_gene: TRBV25-1; CDR3aa: CASSGNRGLNYGYTF
abundance: NA; v_gene: TRBV7-3; CDR3aa: CASSATDQGGYTF
abundance: NA; v_gene: TRBV29-1; CDR3aa: CSVEDLALEEDDNEQFF
abundance: NA; v_gene: TRBV6-5; CDR3aa: CASSPDSSYEQYF
abundance: few; v_gene: TRBV7-9; CDR3aa: CASSPQYEQYF
abundance: NA; v_gene: TRBV10-3; CDR3aa: CAISESRQATNEKLFF
abundance: NA; v_gene: TRBV12-5; CDR3aa: CASQTRQGDIQYF
abundance: once; v_gene: TRBV6-5; CDR3aa: CASSSPFSSGYSYEQYF
abundance: NA; v_gene: TRBV5-5; CDR3aa: CASSFGQGGHNEQFF
abundance: NA; v_gene: TRBV7-6; CDR3aa: CASSLGRGGLRNTEAFF
abundance: NA; v_gene: TRBV27; CDR3aa: CASSSSITSGANNEQFF
abundance: once; v_gene: TRBV5-5; CDR3aa: CASLGGGGGTDTQYF
abundance: NA; v_gene: TRBV29-1; CDR3aa: CSVEHRHSTVKGQYF
abundance: NA; v_gene: TRBV7-3; CDR3aa: CASSLTQGAGNTIYF
abundance: NA; v_gene: TRBV5-6; CDR3aa: CASSLGVGGAAQYF
abundance: NA; v_gene: TRBV6-5; CDR3aa: CASSYSSGEAYYEQYF
abundance: NA; v_gene: TRBV7-9; CDR3aa: CASSPPGRDYEQYF
abundance: NA; v_gene: TRBV9; CDR3aa: CASSVEGVGAFEETQYF
abundance: NA; v_gene: TRBV27; CDR3aa: CASSLLRFTGDTQYF
abundance: NA; v_gene: TRBV27; CDR3aa: CASSFGTGAGNYGYTF
abundance: NA; v_gene: TRBV28; CDR3aa: CASSPLGGSAYEQYF
abundance: NA; v_gene: TRBV29-1; CDR3aa: CSVEGRTRDYNEQFF
abundance: NA; v_gene: TRBV7-9; CDR3aa: CASSPPGQFYNEQFF
abundance: NA; v_gene: TRBV2; CDR3aa: CASLRSGLASDTQYF
abundance: NA; v_gene: TRBV6-5; CDR3aa: CASRGTAGYTF
abundance: NA; v_gene: TRBV24-1; CDR3aa: CATSDRRTGWATNTGELFF
abundance: NA; v_gene: TRBV5-4; CDR3aa: CASRGPYYEQYF
abundance: NA; v_gene: TRBV5-1; CDR3aa: CASSLDTLRVYEQYF
abundance: NA; v_gene: TRBV9; CDR3aa: CASSVALAGDSYGYTF
abundance: NA; v_gene: TRBV29-1; CDR3aa: CSLLAGVTDTQYF